This entry describes one T cell receptor (beta chain). These data originate in a study of blood T cells in healthy people across ages. Alongside a J-beta primer mix, a sample-barcoded 5' primer served in a second PCR lasting roughly 6 to 11 cycles. Each CDR3 protein is one row after TCRdb ran MiXCR on the 5' RACE reads. The sample lists hundreds of thousands of distinct CDR3 sequences, 40% to 55% seen once, with 20% to 25% in the top ten. This TCR was sampled from an elderly man in good health. Material for sequencing was blood.

CDR3 DNA: TGCGCCAGCAGCAACCAGGGGTGGACGAACACCGGGGAGCTGTTTTTT. This codes for CASSNQGWTNTGELFF. This sequence joins TRBV5-1 and TRBJ2-2; tentatively, D is TRBD1 (6 bases). This CDR3 has 16 residues. Between the trimmed V and J ends, which lost 4 bases and 0 bases, there was a span of 13 bases. Per the germline V gene, CDR1 is SGHRS and CDR2 is YFSETQ.